These T cell receptor beta chains were read from a single sample in a study of blood T cell repertoires in COVID-19. TCRdb's table, derived via immunoSEQ multiplex PCR, lists solely in-frame clones and lacks some. The sample has approximately 92,000 clones; approximately 80% are singletons. The sample taken for sequencing was peripheral blood. These receptors came from a man between 60 and 70 years old with acute or convalescent COVID-19. The CDR3 runs from the conserved cysteine through the conserved F or W. Each record gives: D gene, V gene, J gene, clone size, CDR3 DNA, CDR3 protein. The D gene is left open where the match is weak. Some rows mark clone size as missing; the rest say once, few, many or name a class of expanded clone.

NA	TRBV7-9	TRBJ2-3	NA	TGTGCCGTCCGGAGGCGGGTGAGAACCAGCCAAGATACGCAGTATTTT	CAVRRRVRTSQDTQYF
NA	TRBV7-9	TRBJ2-1	NA	TGTGCCAGCAGCTTCCCCGGATCGGGGAATGAGCAGTTCTTC	CASSFPGSGNEQFF
TRBD2	TRBV2	TRBJ2-3	once	TGTGCCAGCAGGCCAAAGTGGGGACTAGCGGTCACAGATACGCAGTATTTT	CASRPKWGLAVTDTQYF
TRBD1	TRBV30	TRBJ1-2	NA	TGTGCCTGGAGTGTGAAGGGGGCGGGAGGCGGCTACACCTTC	CAWSVKGAGGGYTF
TRBD2	TRBV9	TRBJ2-2	once	TGTGCCAGCAGCGTGGACGGGAGGCCTAACACCGGGGAGCTGTTTTTT	CASSVDGRPNTGELFF
TRBD1	TRBV7-2	TRBJ2-7	few	TGTGCCAGCAGCCCGGACAGGGGGCTACTCGAGCAGTACTTC	CASSPDRGLLEQYF
NA	TRBV7-9	TRBJ2-5	NA	TGTGCCAGCAGCTCCCTGGCGGGGAGGCAAGAGACCCAGTACTTC	CASSSLAGRQETQYF
NA	TRBV7-3	TRBJ2-3	NA	TGTGCCAGCAGCGCCGGGGGTACGCAGTATTTT	CASSAGGTQYF
TRBD1	TRBV5-1	TRBJ1-1	NA	TGCGCCAGCAGCTTAACAGGGGGAGGGAACACTGAAGCTTTCTTT	CASSLTGGGNTEAFF
NA	TRBV16	TRBJ2-1	once	TGTGCCAGCAGCCAATCCCCGACGAGTGAGGAGTTCTTC	CASSQSPTSEEFF
NA	TRBV10-1	TRBJ1-1	NA	TGCGCCAGCAGTGAGTCGACAAGTGCTTTGGCTGAAGCTTTCTTT	CASSESTSALAEAFF
NA	TRBV5-1	TRBJ1-1	NA	TGCGCCAGCAGCTTTACAGGAGACACTGAAGCTTTCTTT	CASSFTGDTEAFF
TRBD2	TRBV2	TRBJ2-2	NA	TGTGCCAGCAGTGAGGTGCGGGGGGGCACCGGGGAGCTGTTTTTT	CASSEVRGGTGELFF
NA	TRBV7-6	TRBJ2-2	NA	TGTGCCAGCAGCACCAGGGAGGACACCGGGGAGCTGTTTTTT	CASSTREDTGELFF
TRBD2	TRBV6-2/TRBV6-3	TRBJ2-2	NA	TGTGCCAGCAGTTCCCAGCGGGAGATGTTTACCGGGGAGCTGTTTTTT	CASSSQREMFTGELFF
NA	TRBV6-5	TRBJ2-3	few	TGTGCCAGCAGCTTCGGGATGTTTACAGATACGCAGTATTTT	CASSFGMFTDTQYF
NA	TRBV9	TRBJ1-3	NA	TGTGCCAGCAGCGCCCGGGTAGGGAGTCTCTCTGGAAACACCATATATTTT	CASSARVGSLSGNTIYF
NA	TRBV11-3	TRBJ2-5	NA	TGTGCCAGCAGCCGGCCCGGAGAGGAGACCCAGTACTTC	CASSRPGEETQYF
NA	TRBV25-1	TRBJ1-1	NA	TGTGCCAGCAGTTGGGGGCCTGAAGCTTTCTTT	CASSWGPEAFF
TRBD1	TRBV11-2	TRBJ1-1	NA	TGTGCCAGCAGTTGGGGGGACAGGGCAACTGAAGCTTTCTTT	CASSWGDRATEAFF
TRBD1	TRBV5-5	TRBJ1-4	once	TGTGCCAGCAGCTTGGGGACAGGGGATGAAAAACTGTTTTTT	CASSLGTGDEKLFF
TRBD1	TRBV30	TRBJ1-2	NA	TGTGCCTGGAGTGTACGACAGGGCTATGGCTACACCTTC	CAWSVRQGYGYTF